Below, one T cell receptor beta chain is given with its context. This entry comes from a study of blood T cell repertoires in COVID-19. After removal of 3 bases from V and 4 bases from J, the junction contained 5 bases not matched to a gene. The CDR3 runs 13 residues. Germline V CDR1 and CDR2: DFQATT, SNEGSKA (reference sequence). Assay used: immunoSEQ multiplex PCR; TCRdb lists only in-frame clones, some missing. The top ten hold 1.4% to 1.5% of the sample, which has roughly 400,000 clones, roughly 90% seen once. This sequence originates from a woman aged 18-30 years who had been exposed to COVID-19. This rearrangement joins TRBV20-1 to TRBJ2-5, with TRBD2 matching 7 bases. Sequencing used PBMCs or T cells enriched from blood (not recorded which). The CDR3 DNA reads as TGCAGTGCTAGTCGCGGGAGTGGAGAGACCCAGTACTTC. It yields the protein CSASRGSGETQYF.